The source of this T cell receptor beta chain is a study of shared clonotypes between healthy human individuals. Naive CD8 cells were CD45RO-negative, positively selected for CCR7, excluding terminally differentiated effector memory CD45RA+ cells. Produced via immunoSEQ multiplex PCR; TCRdb's table is partial and in-frame only. The table includes millions of clones, about 93% detected once. As regards this clone: Additional DNA sequences in this sample encode the identical CDR3.

Germline CDR1 reads LNHDA; CDR2 reads SQIVND (reference sequence). The length of the CDR3 is 15 residues. Trimming stripped 1 base from V and 2 bases from J, with 11 bases between. Sequenced material: naive CD8+ T cells from PBMCs. The receptor was isolated from a man between 18 and 29 years old in good health. Some clones in this sample may be carry-over from other donors' samples. The chain links TRBV19 to TRBJ1-1; weak D call: TRBD1 (5 bases). The CDR3, as DNA: TGTGCCAGTAGTATAGTGAGACAGACAAACACTGAAGCTTTCTTT. Translated: CASSIVRQTNTEAFF.